The clone carrying this TCR beta chain was counted ten times or more. Its antigen is not known. V lost 7 bases and J lost 4, with 10 bases in between. CDR1 is SNHLY and CDR2 is FYNNEI in the germline V gene. This CDR3 comprises 13 residues. On the basis of clinical symptoms, serum thyroxine and TRAb, thyroid ultrasound and orbital computed tomography, diagnoses were made. The data belong to a study of T cells in Graves' hyperthyroidism and ophthalmopathy. Study information: Peripheral blood was secured at the point of initial diagnosis, before any treatment. Findings of the study overall: In the analysis, a 13 V-J model separated ophthalmopathy from stable hyperthyroidism.

Template material for amplifying TCR beta CDR3 regions consisted of RNA transcripts. When the TCR CDR3 underwent first-round RT-PCR, the HTBI primer set was used. From the multiplex PCR reads, TCRdb called clonotypes with MiXCR, one entry per CDR3 protein. Here the sample spans fewer than 700,000 distinct CDR3 sequences, under 20% being singletons. The chain joins TRBV2 to TRBJ2-2, with D unclear. Sequenced input: blood. This sequence originates from a woman aged 30 to 39 with Graves' hyperthyroidism. CDR3 sequence (DNA): TGTGCCAGCACCCTAATAACCACCGGGGAGCTGTTTTTT. Protein sequence: CASTLITTGELFF.